This entry lists 2 T cell receptor beta chains sequenced from one sample in a study of blood T cells in healthy people across ages. The second PCR ran about 6 to 12 cycles with a sample-barcoded 5' primer and J-beta primers. TCRdb re-derived calls from the 5' RACE reads in MiXCR, one entry per CDR3 protein. This table has 700,000 to 1,000,000 distinct CDR3 sequences, 40% to 50% appearing once. Sequencing was done on a sample of blood. These receptors all stem from a man in his 60s in good health.

This clonotype has just a few counts. The rearrangement joins TRBV12-3 or TRBV12-4 to TRBJ2-1, with TRBD1 matching 7 bases. The CDR3 contains 15 residues. The V and J ends lost 5 bases and 3 bases, in that order; junction bases with no gene match: 7. CDR3 sequence: CASSPHTGVYNEQFF. DNA of the CDR3: TGTGCCAGCAGTCCTCATACAGGGGTCTACAATGAGCAGTTCTTC.

The rearrangement links TRBV10-3 to TRBJ2-7; D is unresolved. Germline V gives CDR1 ENHRY, CDR2 SYGVKD. The V and J ends lost 3 bases and 2 bases respectively, with 8 bases between them. CDR3 length: 13 residues. DNA of the CDR3: TGTGCCATCAGTGACGGCAGTACCTACGAGCAGTACTTC. Residues: CAISDGSTYEQYF.